A selection of T cell receptor beta chains follows, all from one sample in a study of T cells after yellow fever vaccination. TCRdb redid the calling of the 5' RACE reads with MiXCR, one entry per CDR3 protein. The sample records 100,000 to 150,000 distinct CDR3 sequences, 13% to 15% being singletons. This sample comprised CD8+ T cells sorted from PBMCs, obtained 5 days after the yellow fever booster vaccination. These receptors all stem from a man between 18 and 29 years old who received the YFV17D yellow fever vaccine. Both conserved end residues are part of each CDR3. D genes are given only for firm matches. The size of a clone is reported for some rows only, either as once, few or many, or as a class for expanded clones.

TRBJ2-3,-,TRBD2,TRBV7-6,CASSGPGSSGNSDTQYF,TGTGCCAGCAGCGGGCCGGGGTCTAGCGGGAACTCAGATACGCAGTATTTT
TRBJ2-3,-,-,TRBV6-5,CASSYSGVFSTDTQYF,TGTGCCAGCAGTTACTCGGGGGTGTTTAGCACAGATACGCAGTATTTT
TRBJ2-3,few,-,TRBV24-1,CATSDLWASNADTQYF,TGTGCCACCAGTGATTTGTGGGCTAGCAACGCAGATACGCAGTATTTT
TRBJ2-2,many,-,TRBV4-1,CASSQAYTGELFF,TGCGCCAGCAGCCAGGCCTACACCGGGGAGCTGTTTTTT
TRBJ2-5,few,TRBD1,TRBV5-1,CASSLVVRGIQETQYF,TGCGCCAGCAGCTTGGTGGTCAGGGGGATTCAAGAGACCCAGTACTTC
TRBJ1-5,few,-,TRBV6-2/TRBV6-3,CASNYQPQHF,TGTGCCAGCAACTATCAGCCCCAGCATTTT
TRBJ1-5,-,-,TRBV6-6,CASSFAKGPHHPQPQHF,TGTGCCAGCAGTTTTGCCAAAGGGCCCCACCACCCCCAGCCCCAGCATTTT
TRBJ1-6,few,-,TRBV5-7,CASSLDRNNSPLHF,TGTGCCAGCAGCCTCGACAGGAATAATTCACCCCTCCACTTT
TRBJ2-7,few,TRBD2,TRBV7-2,CASSPWTSGGEQYF,TGTGCCAGCAGCCCCTGGACTAGCGGGGGCGAGCAGTACTTC
TRBJ1-5,-,-,TRBV7-6,CASARAINQPQHF,TGTGCCAGCGCTAGAGCAATCAATCAGCCCCAGCATTTT
TRBJ1-1,-,-,TRBV4-1,CASSPGTYNTEAFF,TGCGCCAGCAGCCCCGGGACATACAACACTGAAGCTTTCTTT
TRBJ2-3,few,-,TRBV4-1,CASSLKFLTVASTDTQYF,TGCGCCAGCAGCCTGAAATTCCTGACGGTAGCTAGCACAGATACGCAGTATTTT
TRBJ2-3,few,TRBD1,TRBV7-9,CVSSFRSAPGTGDAGDTQYF,TGTGTCAGCAGCTTCAGGTCGGCGCCCGGAACAGGGGACGCTGGAGATACGCAGTATTTT
TRBJ2-3,-,TRBD1,TRBV12-3/TRBV12-4,CASSSGTASTDTQYF,TGTGCCAGCAGTTCCGGGACAGCTAGCACAGATACGCAGTATTTT
TRBJ1-5,-,-,TRBV4-2,CASSQDPGGNQPQHF,TGTGCCAGCAGCCAAGATCCCGGGGGCAATCAGCCCCAGCATTTT
TRBJ2-1,few,-,TRBV5-4,CASSGGVDRDNEQFF,TGTGCCAGCAGCGGTGGAGTGGACCGCGACAATGAGCAGTTCTTC
TRBJ2-7,few,TRBD2,TRBV12-3/TRBV12-4,CASSLTGLAAVTYEQYF,TGTGCCAGCAGTTTAACGGGACTAGCGGCCGTCACCTACGAGCAGTACTTC
TRBJ2-3,-,TRBD2,TRBV7-6,CASSLDGGGADTQYF,TGTGCCAGCAGCTTAGATGGCGGGGGGGCCGATACGCAGTATTTT
TRBJ2-1,-,-,TRBV6-6,CASSFGGITYNEQFF,TGTGCCAGCAGTTTTGGCGGGATTACCTACAATGAGCAGTTCTTC
TRBJ2-1,-,-,TRBV6-2/TRBV6-3,CASISQGNEQFF,TGTGCCAGCATTTCACAGGGAAATGAGCAGTTCTTC
TRBJ2-3,-,-,TRBV3-1,CASSQDTLTVDTQYF,TGTGCCAGCAGCCAAGATACACTAACAGTAGATACGCAGTATTTT
TRBJ2-7,-,TRBD1,TRBV6-1,CASSKTGARSYEQYF,TGTGCCAGCAGTAAAACAGGGGCAAGGTCCTACGAGCAGTACTTC
TRBJ2-3,few,-,TRBV4-1,CASSPVGGSDTQYF,TGCGCCAGCAGCCCAGTCGGGGGCTCAGATACGCAGTATTTT
TRBJ1-1,-,-,TRBV5-1,CASSSRDTDVGTEAFF,TGCGCCAGCAGCTCACGGGACACGGATGTGGGCACTGAAGCTTTCTTT
TRBJ2-5,-,TRBD2,TRBV12-3/TRBV12-4,CASSLPGLAGGGIQYF,TGTGCCAGCAGTTTACCGGGACTAGCGGGAGGAGGGATCCAGTACTTC
TRBJ2-3,once,TRBD2,TRBV4-1,CASSQERGLAGTLLGTDTQYF,TGCGCCAGCAGCCAAGAGAGAGGTCTAGCGGGGACTCTTCTGGGCACAGATACGCAGTATTTT
TRBJ1-2,-,-,TRBV7-8,CASSLGVGRNYGYTF,TGTGCCAGCAGCTTAGGGGTAGGGAGAAACTATGGCTACACCTTC
TRBJ2-6,few,-,TRBV11-2,CASSLGFRGWGANVLTF,TGTGCCAGCAGCTTAGGGTTTCGGGGTTGGGGGGCCAACGTCCTGACTTTC
TRBJ2-1,few,TRBD2,TRBV6-6,CASRDGLAGINEQFF,TGTGCCAGCAGGGATGGACTAGCGGGGATTAATGAGCAGTTCTTC
TRBJ2-5,-,-,TRBV11-2,CASSFLAVKETQYF,TGTGCCAGCAGCTTCCTCGCGGTAAAAGAGACCCAGTACTTC
TRBJ2-1,few,TRBD1,TRBV4-1,CASSREPGTGSKEQFF,TGCGCCAGCAGCCGAGAACCAGGGACAGGGAGTAAGGAGCAGTTCTTC
TRBJ2-1,-,TRBD2,TRBV4-3,CASSTLAGGYNEQFF,TGCGCCAGCAGCACCTTGGCGGGGGGGTACAATGAGCAGTTCTTC
TRBJ2-4,few,-,TRBV6-2/TRBV6-3,CASSYAIAEMRNIQYF,TGTGCCAGCAGTTACGCAATAGCGGAGATGAGGAACATTCAGTACTTC
TRBJ2-4,-,-,TRBV6-2/TRBV6-3,CASSPRSSEFLFQYF,TGTGCCAGCAGTCCCCGGAGTTCGGAGTTTCTATTTCAGTACTTC
TRBJ1-1,-,-,TRBV4-1,CASSQEILVVDTEAFF,TGCGCCAGCAGCCAAGAAATTTTGGTTGTGGACACTGAAGCTTTCTTT
TRBJ2-7,few,-,TRBV19,CASSMGFSYEQYF,TGTGCCAGTAGTATGGGATTCTCCTACGAGCAGTACTTC